A selection of T cell receptor beta chains follows, all from one sample in a study of early T cells in non-severe SARS-CoV-2 infection. TCRdb fed the 5' RACE reads into MiXCR, producing one record per CDR3 protein. The sample has about 83,000 distinct CDR3 sequences; roughly 13% are singletons. The sample consisted of whole blood. These receptors were collected from an adult who was a healthcare worker with PCR-confirmed SARS-CoV-2 infection or an uninfected control (not recorded which). CDR3s include the opening cysteine and the closing phenylalanine or tryptophan. The order of the fields is D gene, J gene, V gene, clone size, CDR3 DNA, CDR3 protein. A D gene is named only where the DNA matches it firmly. Size is stated for part of the rows, as once, few or many counts, or as a class when the clone is expanded.

d_gene: TRBD1; j_gene: TRBJ2-1; v_gene: TRBV11-2; abundance: NA; CDR3nt: TGTGCCAGCAGCACCCACGGGACAGGGGGCTTCGATGAGCAGTTCTTC; CDR3aa: CASSTHGTGGFDEQFF
d_gene: TRBD2; j_gene: TRBJ2-3; v_gene: TRBV20-1; abundance: few; CDR3nt: TGCAGTGCTAGAGCCGGGACTAGCGGGGGCCTGGATACGCAGTATTTT; CDR3aa: CSARAGTSGGLDTQYF
d_gene: TRBD1; j_gene: TRBJ1-2; v_gene: TRBV5-4; abundance: few; CDR3nt: TGTGCCAGCAGCTTGCCCCCTGGGACAGGGGATGGCTACACCTTC; CDR3aa: CASSLPPGTGDGYTF
d_gene: TRBD1; j_gene: TRBJ2-4; v_gene: TRBV5-1; abundance: many; CDR3nt: TGCGCCAGCAGCACGGCGGGACAGGGAAACATTCAGTACTTC; CDR3aa: CASSTAGQGNIQYF
d_gene: NA; j_gene: TRBJ2-1; v_gene: TRBV5-1; abundance: many; CDR3nt: TGCGCCAGCAGCTTGGGGGGCCGTACTGAGCAGTTCTTC; CDR3aa: CASSLGGRTEQFF
d_gene: NA; j_gene: TRBJ1-2; v_gene: TRBV10-3; abundance: NA; CDR3nt: TGTGCCATCAGTGGGGGACGGATAGCTAACTATGGCTACACCTTC; CDR3aa: CAISGGRIANYGYTF
d_gene: TRBD1; j_gene: TRBJ1-6; v_gene: TRBV10-3; abundance: NA; CDR3nt: TGTGCCATCCGACAGGGGGAAAATTCACCCCTCCACTTT; CDR3aa: CAIRQGENSPLHF
d_gene: TRBD1; j_gene: TRBJ1-5; v_gene: TRBV6-1; abundance: few; CDR3nt: TGTGCCAGCAGTGGGACAGGGGACAGCCAGCCCCAGCATTTT; CDR3aa: CASSGTGDSQPQHF
d_gene: NA; j_gene: TRBJ2-1; v_gene: TRBV5-1; abundance: few; CDR3nt: TGCGCCAGCAGCTTGGTAGGACAGAAGAGCTCCTACAATGAGCAGTTCTTC; CDR3aa: CASSLVGQKSSYNEQFF
d_gene: NA; j_gene: TRBJ2-2; v_gene: TRBV2; abundance: few; CDR3nt: TGTGCCAGCATCAACCCTAGGGTTTACACCGGGGAGCTGTTTTTT; CDR3aa: CASINPRVYTGELFF
d_gene: NA; j_gene: TRBJ2-5; v_gene: TRBV6-1; abundance: many; CDR3nt: TGTGCCAGCAGAGTTACTAGATGGGAGACCCAGTACTTC; CDR3aa: CASRVTRWETQYF
d_gene: NA; j_gene: TRBJ2-3; v_gene: TRBV9; abundance: NA; CDR3nt: TGTGCCAGCAGCGCCCTCGGGGCAGATACGCAGTATTTT; CDR3aa: CASSALGADTQYF
d_gene: TRBD2; j_gene: TRBJ2-1; v_gene: TRBV7-6; abundance: many; CDR3nt: TGTGCCAGCAGCTCCAAACTGCGGCGGGGGTACAATGAGCAGTTCTTC; CDR3aa: CASSSKLRRGYNEQFF
d_gene: NA; j_gene: TRBJ1-2; v_gene: TRBV5-6; abundance: many; CDR3nt: TGTGCCAGCAGTCCCACTCGGGGGAGCGGGGGCTACACCTTC; CDR3aa: CASSPTRGSGGYTF
d_gene: NA; j_gene: TRBJ1-2; v_gene: TRBV29-1; abundance: few; CDR3nt: TGCAGCGTTGACCTTGCGGGGCGCGGCTACACCTTC; CDR3aa: CSVDLAGRGYTF
d_gene: NA; j_gene: TRBJ1-5; v_gene: TRBV27; abundance: many; CDR3nt: TGTGCCAGCAGTCCCGGTAGGGGGAGTCAGCCCCAGCATTTT; CDR3aa: CASSPGRGSQPQHF
d_gene: NA; j_gene: TRBJ1-5; v_gene: TRBV21-1; abundance: few; CDR3nt: TGTGCCAGCAGCAAAAGGTTAGGGGGCCGAAATCAGCCCCAGCATTTT; CDR3aa: CASSKRLGGRNQPQHF
d_gene: TRBD2; j_gene: TRBJ2-1; v_gene: TRBV5-4; abundance: many; CDR3nt: TGTGCCAGCAGCCCCTCATGGGGGGCGGGGGGGCCTGCCTATGAGCAGTTCTTC; CDR3aa: CASSPSWGAGGPAYEQFF
d_gene: NA; j_gene: TRBJ2-5; v_gene: TRBV4-3; abundance: NA; CDR3nt: TGCGCCAGCAGCCAAGATGGGTTTCTGGCCGGAGGAGAGACCCAGTACTTC; CDR3aa: CASSQDGFLAGGETQYF
d_gene: NA; j_gene: TRBJ2-6; v_gene: TRBV7-8; abundance: NA; CDR3nt: TGTGCCAGCAGTTTTCCCGCGGCCAACGTCCTGACTTTC; CDR3aa: CASSFPAANVLTF
d_gene: NA; j_gene: TRBJ2-5; v_gene: TRBV29-1; abundance: NA; CDR3nt: TGCAGCGTTGAAGCCGATCAAGAGACCCAGTACTTC; CDR3aa: CSVEADQETQYF
d_gene: NA; j_gene: TRBJ1-1; v_gene: TRBV6-1; abundance: NA; CDR3nt: TGTGCCAGCTCATGGGGGGCTGAAGCTTTCTTT; CDR3aa: CASSWGAEAFF
d_gene: NA; j_gene: TRBJ1-1; v_gene: TRBV7-2; abundance: NA; CDR3nt: TGTGCCAGCAGCTTCGCAGGGCCCACCGCTTTCTTT; CDR3aa: CASSFAGPTAFF
d_gene: NA; j_gene: TRBJ2-3; v_gene: TRBV5-1; abundance: few; CDR3nt: TGCGCCAGCACCTTTGGGGGAGGCACAGATACGCAGTATTTT; CDR3aa: CASTFGGGTDTQYF
d_gene: NA; j_gene: TRBJ2-5; v_gene: TRBV7-8; abundance: many; CDR3nt: TGTGCCAGCAGCTTAAATGTGGGAACGTTGGCCCAGTACTTC; CDR3aa: CASSLNVGTLAQYF
d_gene: TRBD1; j_gene: TRBJ2-4; v_gene: TRBV11-2; abundance: many; CDR3nt: TGTGCCAGCAGCCCCGACAGGGCAAAAAACATTCAGTACTTC; CDR3aa: CASSPDRAKNIQYF
d_gene: NA; j_gene: TRBJ2-5; v_gene: TRBV29-1; abundance: few; CDR3nt: TGCAGCGTTGATTCCGGGGCCCAAGAGACCCAGTACTTC; CDR3aa: CSVDSGAQETQYF
d_gene: NA; j_gene: TRBJ1-1; v_gene: TRBV7-6; abundance: many; CDR3nt: TGTGCCAGCAGCTTTGGGCAGGGGTTAACTGAAGCTTTCTTT; CDR3aa: CASSFGQGLTEAFF
d_gene: NA; j_gene: TRBJ2-7; v_gene: TRBV4-3; abundance: NA; CDR3nt: TGCGCCAGCAGCCAGGGAACAGCAGCCTACGAGCAGTACTTC; CDR3aa: CASSQGTAAYEQYF
d_gene: NA; j_gene: TRBJ1-2; v_gene: TRBV9; abundance: few; CDR3nt: TGTGCCAGCAGCGTAGAGTCAGGGAGGGGAGGCTACACCTTC; CDR3aa: CASSVESGRGGYTF
d_gene: NA; j_gene: TRBJ1-6; v_gene: TRBV11-2; abundance: many; CDR3nt: TGTGCCAGCAGCTTAAGGGACCCACCCCTCCACTTT; CDR3aa: CASSLRDPPLHF
d_gene: NA; j_gene: TRBJ1-5; v_gene: TRBV20-1; abundance: few; CDR3nt: TGCAGTGCCAGTGCGGGGGTTAGACAGCCCCAGCATTTT; CDR3aa: CSASAGVRQPQHF
d_gene: TRBD1; j_gene: TRBJ1-2; v_gene: TRBV2; abundance: many; CDR3nt: TGTGCCAGCAAATTAGGCTCGGGACAGGCAAACTATGGCTACACCTTC; CDR3aa: CASKLGSGQANYGYTF
d_gene: NA; j_gene: TRBJ1-2; v_gene: TRBV11-2; abundance: many; CDR3nt: TGTGCCAGCAGCTGGGGACTGGTATCGCACTATGGCTACACCTTC; CDR3aa: CASSWGLVSHYGYTF
d_gene: TRBD1; j_gene: TRBJ2-1; v_gene: TRBV7-9; abundance: NA; CDR3nt: TGTGCCAGCAGGGGACAGGAGTCCTACAATGAGCAGTTCTTC; CDR3aa: CASRGQESYNEQFF
d_gene: NA; j_gene: TRBJ1-6; v_gene: TRBV15; abundance: few; CDR3nt: TGTGCCACCAGCGACAGGTTTTTTTCACCCCTCCACTTT; CDR3aa: CATSDRFFSPLHF
d_gene: TRBD1; j_gene: TRBJ2-2; v_gene: TRBV29-1; abundance: many; CDR3nt: TGCAGCGTGGACGACAGGGTCGGGGAGCTGTTTTTT; CDR3aa: CSVDDRVGELFF
d_gene: NA; j_gene: TRBJ1-1; v_gene: TRBV18; abundance: many; CDR3nt: TGTGCCAGCTCACCACCCGGACGGATGAACACTGAAGCTTTCTTT; CDR3aa: CASSPPGRMNTEAFF
d_gene: TRBD2; j_gene: TRBJ2-5; v_gene: TRBV6-5; abundance: many; CDR3nt: TGTGCCAGCAGGAGCGGGGGGCTCGGGGAGACCCAGTACTTC; CDR3aa: CASRSGGLGETQYF
d_gene: TRBD1; j_gene: TRBJ1-3; v_gene: TRBV3-1; abundance: many; CDR3nt: TGTGCCAGCAGCCAAGAGACAGGGTCTGGAAACACCATATATTTT; CDR3aa: CASSQETGSGNTIYF
d_gene: NA; j_gene: TRBJ2-4; v_gene: TRBV29-1; abundance: few; CDR3nt: TGCAGCGTTTCGCGAAAAAACATTCAGTACTTC; CDR3aa: CSVSRKNIQYF
d_gene: TRBD1; j_gene: TRBJ1-6; v_gene: TRBV12-3/TRBV12-4; abundance: many; CDR3nt: TGTGCCAGCAGCCGACGACAGGGTGGGAATTCACCCCTCCACTTT; CDR3aa: CASSRRQGGNSPLHF
d_gene: NA; j_gene: TRBJ1-4; v_gene: TRBV25-1; abundance: NA; CDR3nt: TGTGCCAGCAGTGAATTTACAGGGCCGGATGAAAAACTGTTTTTT; CDR3aa: CASSEFTGPDEKLFF
d_gene: TRBD1; j_gene: TRBJ2-1; v_gene: TRBV13; abundance: few; CDR3nt: TGTGCCATACCGGGACAGGGGAGGGGTGAGCAGTTCTTC; CDR3aa: CAIPGQGRGEQFF
d_gene: NA; j_gene: TRBJ2-7; v_gene: TRBV20-1; abundance: many; CDR3nt: TGCAGTGCTAGAGATCCACGGGGGTATCTCTACGAGCAGTACTTC; CDR3aa: CSARDPRGYLYEQYF